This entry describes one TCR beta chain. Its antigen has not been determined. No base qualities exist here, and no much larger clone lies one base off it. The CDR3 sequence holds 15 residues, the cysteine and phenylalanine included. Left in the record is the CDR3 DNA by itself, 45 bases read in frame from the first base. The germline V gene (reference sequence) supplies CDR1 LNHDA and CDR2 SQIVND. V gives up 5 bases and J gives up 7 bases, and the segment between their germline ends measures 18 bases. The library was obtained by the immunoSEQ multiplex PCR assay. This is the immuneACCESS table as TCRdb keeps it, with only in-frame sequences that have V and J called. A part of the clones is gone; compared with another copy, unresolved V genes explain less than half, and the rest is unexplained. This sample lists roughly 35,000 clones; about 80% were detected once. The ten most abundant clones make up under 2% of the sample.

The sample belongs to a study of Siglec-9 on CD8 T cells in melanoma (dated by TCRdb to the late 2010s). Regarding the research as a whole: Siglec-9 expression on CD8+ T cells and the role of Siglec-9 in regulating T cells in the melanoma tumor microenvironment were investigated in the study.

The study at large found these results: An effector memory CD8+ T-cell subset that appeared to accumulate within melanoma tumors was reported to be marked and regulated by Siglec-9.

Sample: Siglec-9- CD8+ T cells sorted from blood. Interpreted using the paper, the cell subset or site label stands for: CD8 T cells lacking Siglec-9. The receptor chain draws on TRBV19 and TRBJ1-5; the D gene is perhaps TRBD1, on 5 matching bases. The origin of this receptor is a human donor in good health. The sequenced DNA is TGTGCCAGTAGTCCATATGGGGGGGAAATACAGCCCCAGCATTTT. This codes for CASSPYGGEIQPQHF.